The sequence of this TCR beta chain was determined in a study of blood T cell repertoires in COVID-19. Overall study context: Samples representing acute and convalescent COVID-19 were sourced from the United States, Italy and Spain.

Per the authors' pipeline: Cell counts per sample came from amplifying reference gene primers. Here immunoSEQ multiplex PCR was the method, and the copy in TCRdb shows in-frame clones only, minus some. V and J calls and clone size come straight from that table; D and trimming were deduced from the DNA. The sample records 250,000 to 350,000 clones, almost 90% being singletons. This clone was seen once. Residents of approximately 25 US areas, aged roughly 18 to 89 years, made up the participants. Allocation to cohorts depended on clinical history reported by the participants. Sample: PBMCs or T cells enriched from blood (not recorded which). The TCR sequence derives from a woman between 18 and 29 years old with acute COVID-19.

DNA of the CDR3: TGCGCCAGCAGCCCGCGACTAGCGGGAGATGAGCAGTTCTTC. Translating gives CASSPRLAGDEQFF. The rearrangement joins TRBV4-3 to TRBJ2-1; 12 bases align to TRBD2. Germline V gene lookup returns CDR1 LGHNA and CDR2 YSLEER. This CDR3 contains 14 residues. The V and J ends lost 4 bases and 8 bases, in that order; junction bases with no gene match: 3.